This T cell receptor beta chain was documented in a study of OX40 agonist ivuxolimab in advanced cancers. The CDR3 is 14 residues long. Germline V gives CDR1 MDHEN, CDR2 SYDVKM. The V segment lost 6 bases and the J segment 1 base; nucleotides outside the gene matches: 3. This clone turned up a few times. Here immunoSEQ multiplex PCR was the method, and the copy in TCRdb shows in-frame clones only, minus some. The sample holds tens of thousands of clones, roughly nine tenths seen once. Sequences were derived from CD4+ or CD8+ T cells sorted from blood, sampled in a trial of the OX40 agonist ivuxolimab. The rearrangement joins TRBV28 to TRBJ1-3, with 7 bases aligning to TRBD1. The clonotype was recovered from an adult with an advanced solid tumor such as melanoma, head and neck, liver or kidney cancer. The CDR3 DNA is TGTGCCAGCAGACGGGACAGATCTGGAAACACCATATATTTT. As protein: CASRRDRSGNTIYF.